The rows below give T cell receptor beta chains drawn from one sample of a study of cytomegalovirus exposure and HLA in healthy donors. Profiling relied on immunoSEQ multiplex PCR, and the TCRdb table lists in-frame clones only, not all of them. This table holds 120,000 to 150,000 clones, 68% found once. The sequenced sample consisted of PBMCs. These receptor sequences come from a man in his sixties in good health and CMV-seronegative. CDR3s include the opening cysteine and the closing phenylalanine or tryptophan. The order of the fields is CDR3 DNA, CDR3 protein, V gene, clone size, D gene, J gene. The D gene is left open where the match is weak. Where a row states a size, it is once, few, many or the class of an expanded clone; other rows omit it.

TGTGCCAGCAGTTTGGGCAGGGGTAATTCACCCCTCCACTTT CASSLGRGNSPLHF TRBV6-1 NA NA TRBJ1-6
TGTGCCAGCAGCATTTGGACAGGGGTGGAAGCTTTCTTT CASSIWTGVEAFF TRBV21-1 NA NA TRBJ1-1
TGTGCCAGCAGTTCCCTGTTAGCGGGGATCACCGGGGAGCTGTTTTTT CASSSLLAGITGELFF TRBV27 NA TRBD2 TRBJ2-2
TGTGCCAGCAGTCGGTCCAGCGGAAGGCCCCAGCATTTT CASSRSSGRPQHF TRBV27 NA NA TRBJ1-5
TGCGCCAGCAGTGAGCCGAGGAGCGGGAGAGCCGGGGATGAGCAGTTCTTC CASSEPRSGRAGDEQFF TRBV10-1 NA TRBD2 TRBJ2-1
TGTGCCAGCAGCACTTCCAGGACCGGGAGGAGCACCGGGGAGCTGTTTTTT CASSTSRTGRSTGELFF TRBV7-8 NA TRBD2 TRBJ2-2
TGTGCCAGCAGCTTTATGAGCGGGGCTGACTCCTACAATGAGCAGTTCTTC CASSFMSGADSYNEQFF TRBV5-6 NA TRBD2 TRBJ2-1
TGTGCCAGCACCCCCGGGGGGTTTGGTTATGGCTACACCTTC CASTPGGFGYGYTF TRBV6-5 NA NA TRBJ1-2
TGTGCCAGCAGTTCAGGCAGGGGGGACACCGGGGAGCTGTTTTTT CASSSGRGDTGELFF TRBV27 few NA TRBJ2-2
TGTGCCAGCAGCGCCGGACTGAACACCGGGGAGCTGTTTTTT CASSAGLNTGELFF TRBV9 NA NA TRBJ2-2
TGTGCCAGCAGTTATAGCGGGAGGACAGATACGCAGTATTTT CASSYSGRTDTQYF TRBV7-9 NA TRBD2 TRBJ2-3
TGTGCCAGCAGCTTAGGAGGTGTTTGGACAGCGAACACCGGGGAGCTGTTTTTT CASSLGGVWTANTGELFF TRBV11-3 few NA TRBJ2-2
TGCGCCAGCAGCTTGGACAGCATAAACACTGAAGCTTTCTTT CASSLDSINTEAFF TRBV5-1 NA NA TRBJ1-1
TGTGCCAGCAGTGCCGGCGGGCAGGGGTATGGCTACACCTTC CASSAGGQGYGYTF TRBV6-6 NA NA TRBJ1-2
TGTGCCAGCAGCTTGGCCCACAGGGTTGGAAACACCATATATTTT CASSLAHRVGNTIYF TRBV5-6 NA NA TRBJ1-3
TGTGCCACTTCTAAAGCCTCTGGGGCCAACGTCCTGACTTTC CATSKASGANVLTF TRBV7-3 NA NA TRBJ2-6